Given below is one T cell receptor (beta chain) in context. J lost 6 bases, V lost 3 bases, and 9 bases had no gene match. CDR1 KGHSH and CDR2 LQKENI come from the germline V gene. This CDR3 is built from 16 residues. Those enrolled, adults aged roughly 18 to 100 years, came from fewer than 25 US areas. Resolution of symptoms, clearance, or two negative PCRs was present in recovered Cohort 3 donors. In the original processing: Cell counts per sample came from amplifying reference gene primers. Produced via immunoSEQ multiplex PCR; TCRdb's table is partial and in-frame only. For V, J and clone size, that table is used; D and trimming come from the DNA. The data show 490,000 or so clones, with roughly 90% seen just once and approximately 1.8% held by the top ten. This specimen belongs to a study of blood T cell repertoires in COVID-19. Study information: From T cells, B-cell-depleted T cells, or PBMCs came the material, which was cDNA or gDNA.

The TCR originated in a woman aged 40-49 years who had recovered from COVID-19. The material sequenced was PBMCs or T cells enriched from blood (not recorded which). The chain is built from TRBV18 and TRBJ2-3; 10 positions agree with TRBD2. CDR3 protein: CASSPPASGSPDTQYF. The CDR3 DNA is TGTGCCAGCTCACCCCCCGCTAGCGGGAGCCCGGATACGCAGTATTTT. Filled out from reference TRBV18 and TRBJ2-3, the complete variable domain reads NAGVMQNPRHLVRRRGQEARLRCSPMKGHSHVYWYRQLPEEGLKFMVYLQKENIIDESGMPKERFSAEFPKEGPSILRIQQVVRGDSAAYFCASSPPASGSPDTQYFGPGTRLTVL.